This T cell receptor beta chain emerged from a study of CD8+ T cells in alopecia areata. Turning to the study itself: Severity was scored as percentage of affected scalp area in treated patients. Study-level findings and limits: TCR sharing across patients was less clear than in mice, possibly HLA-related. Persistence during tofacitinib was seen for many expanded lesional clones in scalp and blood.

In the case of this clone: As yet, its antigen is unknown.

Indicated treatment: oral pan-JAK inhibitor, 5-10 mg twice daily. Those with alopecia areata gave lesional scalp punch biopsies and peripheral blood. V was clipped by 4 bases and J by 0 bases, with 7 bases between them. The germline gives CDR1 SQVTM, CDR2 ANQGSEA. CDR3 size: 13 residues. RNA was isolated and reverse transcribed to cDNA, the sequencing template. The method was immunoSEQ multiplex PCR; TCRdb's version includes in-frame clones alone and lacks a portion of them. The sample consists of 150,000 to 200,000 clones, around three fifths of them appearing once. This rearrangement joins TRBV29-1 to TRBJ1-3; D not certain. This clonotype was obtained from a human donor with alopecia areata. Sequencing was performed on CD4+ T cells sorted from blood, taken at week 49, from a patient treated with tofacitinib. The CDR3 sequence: CSVAPLSGNTIYF. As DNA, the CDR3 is TGCAGCGTTGCACCCCTCTCTGGAAACACCATATATTTT. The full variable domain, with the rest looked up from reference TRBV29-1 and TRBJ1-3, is SAVISQKPSRDICQRGTSLTIQCQVDSQVTMMFWYRQQPGQSLTLIATANQGSEATYESGFVIDKFPISRPNLTFSTLTVSNMSPEDSSIYLCSVAPLSGNTIYFGEGSWLTVV.